The 17 T cell receptor beta chains below all came from one sample that was sequenced in a study of CD8 T cells in Susac syndrome (dated by TCRdb to between 2018 and 2020). The receptor library was made with the immunoSEQ multiplex PCR assay. RNA was extracted with the RNeasy kit and about 0.45 to 1 ug was reverse transcribed using random hexamers. TCRdb reran the public reads through fastp at Q25 and MiXCR, keeping productive beta chains. Each CDR3 protein appears once, grouped with its most common genes and DNA. For this sample the table gives roughly 89,000 distinct CDR3 sequences, of which approximately 96% were detected only once. The ten top clones hold more than 0.55% of the sample. Sequences were obtained from CD8+ T cells from PBMCs. These receptors all stem from a human donor with Susac syndrome.

In nucleotides, the CDR3 is TGTGCCAGCAGCCAAGATTCTGACAGCTATGGCTACACCTTC. It codes for CASSQDSDSYGYTF. J is TRBJ1-2 and V is TRBV3-1, with D perhaps TRBD1 (5 bases). The germline V gene has CDR1 LGHDT and CDR2 YNNKEL (reference sequence). The CDR3 runs 14 residues. The V and J ends lost 0 bases and 4 bases respectively, with 9 bases between them.

This chain connects TRBV7-2 to TRBJ2-7; 8 nucleotides match TRBD1. The CDR3 spans 14 residues. Germline V gene data show CDR1 as SGHTA and CDR2 as FQGNSA. Germline trimming cut 4 bases from V and 1 base from J; bases unmatched to any gene: 3. The CDR3 region is CASSYGTGSYEQYF. CDR3 sequence (DNA): TGTGCCAGCAGCTACGGGACAGGTTCCTACGAGCAGTACTTC.

The chain joins TRBV24-1 to TRBJ2-1; D ambiguous. Germline V lookup: CDR1 KGHDR, CDR2 SFDVKD. V gave up 2 bases and J gave up 5 bases, with 6 bases separating them. CDR3 size: 13 residues. The CDR3 loop is CATSDWTDNEQFF. The CDR3 region has the DNA TGTGCCACCAGTGATTGGACGGACAATGAGCAGTTCTTC.

Comments on this clonotype: One junction end disagrees with the germline gene, perhaps due to a read error. This chain uses TRBV29-1 with TRBJ1-1; the D is unclear. Per the germline V gene, CDR1 is SQVTM and CDR2 is ANQGSEA. The CDR3 covers 10 residues. The CDR3 region is CSVEGVGAFF. The CDR3, as DNA: TGCAGCGTCGAAGGAGTTGGAGCTTTCTTT.

The V call is TRBV20-1, the J call TRBJ2-7, with 7 bases fitting TRBD2. This CDR3 comprises 11 residues. Germline values: CDR1 DFQATT, CDR2 SNEGSKA (reference sequence). The V and J ends lost 4 bases and 4 bases, in that order; junction bases with no gene match: 1. CDR3 nucleotide sequence: TGCAGTGCTATGGGAGGGTACGAGCAGTACTTC. Amino acids: CSAMGGYEQYF.

This clonotype was detected only once. This rearrangement joins TRBV20-1 to TRBJ2-7, with 7 bases that match TRBD1. CDR1 and CDR2 (germline): DFQATT, SNEGSKA (reference sequence). J was trimmed by 1 base and V by 3 bases; bases with no gene match: 6. The CDR3 has 14 residues. The CDR3 nucleotides read TGCAGTGCTAGGACCGGGACAGTATCCTACGAGCAGTACTTC. This codes for CSARTGTVSYEQYF.

This chain uses TRBV10-3 with TRBJ2-5, with D uncertain. From germline, CDR1 is ENHRY and CDR2 SYGVKD. The V end lost 3 bases, the J end lost 3 bases, and 8 bases lay between the germline ends. The CDR3 is 13 residues long. This CDR3 reads CAISEGQEETQYF. The CDR3 bases are TGTGCCATCAGTGAAGGGCAGGAAGAGACCCAGTACTTC.

The chain couples TRBV11-3 to TRBJ2-3; TRBD1 agrees at 8 bases. CDR1 is SGHNT and CDR2 is YENEEA in the germline V gene. V dropped 5 bases and J dropped 4; count of bases not matched to a gene: 5. This CDR3 is built from 14 residues. CDR3 sequence reads: CASSDRTGPDTQYF. DNA for the CDR3: TGTGCCAGCAGCGATCGGACAGGGCCAGATACGCAGTATTTT.

The chain employs TRBV29-1 and TRBJ2-2; maybe TRBD2 (6 bases). CDR1 SQVTM and CDR2 ANQGSEA come from the germline V gene. The CDR3 is 15 amino acids. V was cut by 7 bases and J by 5 bases, with 20 bases left in between. The CDR3 DNA follows: TGCAGCGGCAAGGTCGGAGGGGCGTGGACCGGGGAGCTGTTTTTT. Translating it yields CSGKVGGAWTGELFF.

The chain employs TRBV20-1 and TRBJ2-7, with 7 nucleotides matching TRBD1. Per germline, CDR1 DFQATT and CDR2 SNEGSKA (reference sequence). CDR3 length: 15 residues. The J segment lost 0 bases and the V segment lost 3 bases, leaving 8 bases of the junction unmatched. The CDR3 sequence is CSASGTDFSSYEQYF. The DNA for the CDR3 is TGCAGTGCTAGCGGGACAGACTTCTCCTCCTACGAGCAGTACTTC.

This clonotype was found once. The chain carries TRBV5-4 and TRBJ2-5, with D perhaps matching TRBD1 (5 bases). The CDR3 runs to 14 residues. Germline values: CDR1 SGHNT, CDR2 YYREEE (reference sequence). V dropped 0 bases and J dropped 5 bases, with 11 bases sitting between them. CDR3 in DNA: TGTGCCAGCAGCTTGGTTAGGGGCCGGGAGACCCAGTACTTC. This sequence encodes CASSLVRGRETQYF.

The chain carries TRBV4-3 and TRBJ2-3, with TRBD2 as a possible D gene (6 bases). The CDR3 is 18 amino acids. V was shortened by 0 bases and J by 1 base, with 17 bases between the two germline ends. CDR1 and CDR2 (germline): LGHNA, YSLEER. The CDR3 nucleotides are TGCGCCAGCAGCCAAGATCTAGGGGCGCGGGGTGGCACAGATACGCAGTATTTT. It yields the protein CASSQDLGARGGTDTQYF.

The V gene is TRBV15, the J gene TRBJ2-2; D uncertain. From germline, CDR1 is LNHNV and CDR2 YYDKDF (reference sequence). The CDR3 loop spans 15 amino acids. The V gene lost 0 bases and the J gene lost 6 bases, with 11 bases spanning the gap. The CDR3 reads CATSRDVGSPGELFF. The CDR3 bases are TGTGCCACCAGCAGAGACGTAGGATCCCCCGGGGAGCTGTTTTTT.

The J gene is TRBJ2-5, the V gene TRBV18; no clear D. Germline V gene sequence: CDR1 KGHSH, CDR2 LQKENI. V was clipped by 3 bases and J by 5 bases, with 7 bases between them. The CDR3 totals 12 residues. Here the CDR3 reads CASSPITETQYF. In DNA form, the CDR3 reads TGTGCCAGCTCACCGATTACTGAGACCCAGTACTTC.

The chain recombines TRBV5-1 with TRBJ1-1; D not certain. V lost 4 bases and J lost 6, with 16 bases in between. The CDR3 length is 14 residues. Germline V gene data show CDR1 as SGHRS and CDR2 as YFSETQ. The DNA for the CDR3 is TGCGCCAGCAGCCCCGGTGGGGTTGAGCCTGAAGCTTTCTTT. Its protein is CASSPGGVEPEAFF.

The gene calls are TRBV12-5 and TRBJ1-1; no reliable D call. V was cut by 7 bases and J by 2 bases, with 11 bases left in between. The CDR3 spans 13 residues. CDR1 is LGHNT, CDR2 FRNRAP, per germline. The CDR3, as DNA: TGTGCTAGTGCAGTTGAATATAACACTGAAGCTTTCTTT. The encoded protein is CASAVEYNTEAFF.

The CDR3 here is CSADREGGAFSEADTQYF. Written as DNA, the CDR3 is TGCAGTGCTGACCGCGAGGGGGGGGCCTTCTCCGAGGCAGATACGCAGTATTTT. The genes are TRBV20-1 and TRBJ2-3, with a tentative D call TRBD2 (7 bases). V was cut by 5 bases and J by 4 bases, with 28 bases left in between. This CDR3 spans 18 amino acids. CDR1 and CDR2 from the germline V gene are DFQATT and SNEGSKA (reference sequence).